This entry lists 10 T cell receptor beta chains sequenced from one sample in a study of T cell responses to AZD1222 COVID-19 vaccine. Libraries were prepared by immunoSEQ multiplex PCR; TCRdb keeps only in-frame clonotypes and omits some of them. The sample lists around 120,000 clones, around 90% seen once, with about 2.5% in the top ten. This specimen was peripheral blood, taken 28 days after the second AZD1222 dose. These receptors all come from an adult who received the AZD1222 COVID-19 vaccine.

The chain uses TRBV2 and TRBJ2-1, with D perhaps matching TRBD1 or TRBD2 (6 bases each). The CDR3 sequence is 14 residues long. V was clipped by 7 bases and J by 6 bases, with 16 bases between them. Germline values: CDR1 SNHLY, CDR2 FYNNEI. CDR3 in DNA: TGTGCCAGCACTCAATGGGGGGCTAGCAATGAGCAGTTCTTC. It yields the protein CASTQWGASNEQFF.

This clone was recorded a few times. The CDR3 reads CASSLSRSGSYNSPLHF. In DNA, the CDR3 is TGTGCCAGCAGCTTAAGTAGGTCCGGCTCCTATAATTCACCCCTCCACTTT. The rearrangement links TRBV7-9 to TRBJ1-6; D not certain. Per the germline V gene, CDR1 is SEHNR and CDR2 is FQNEAQ (reference sequence). Trimming took 2 bases from V and 0 from J, leaving 11 bases between them. The CDR3 is 17 amino acids.

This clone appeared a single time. The CDR3: CASSSGRANTGELFF. The CDR3 coding sequence is TGCGCCAGCAGCAGTGGGAGGGCGAACACCGGGGAGCTGTTTTTT. The chain employs TRBV5-1 and TRBJ2-2; 7 bases agree with TRBD2. Per the germline V gene, CDR1 is SGHRS and CDR2 is YFSETQ. With 4 bases clipped from V and 0 bases from J, the junction kept 3 bases outside the gene matches. CDR3 length: 15 amino acids. The full variable domain, its missing parts supplied by reference TRBV5-1 and TRBJ2-2, is KAGVTQTPRYLIKTRGQQVTLSCSPISGHRSVSWYQQTPGQGLQFLFEYFSETQRNKGNFPGRFSGRQFSNSRSEMNVSTLELGDSALYLCASSSGRANTGELFFGEGSRLTVL.

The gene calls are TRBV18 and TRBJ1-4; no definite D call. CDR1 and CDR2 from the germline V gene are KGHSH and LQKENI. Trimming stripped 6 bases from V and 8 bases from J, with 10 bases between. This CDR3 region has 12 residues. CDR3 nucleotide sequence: TGTGCCAGCTCGCCAGAAGGAGAAAAACTGTTTTTT. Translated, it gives CASSPEGEKLFF. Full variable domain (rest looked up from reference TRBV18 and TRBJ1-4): NAGVMQNPRHLVRRRGQEARLRCSPMKGHSHVYWYRQLPEEGLKFMVYLQKENIIDESGMPKERFSAEFPKEGPSILRIQQVVRGDSAAYFCASSPEGEKLFFGSGTQLSVL.

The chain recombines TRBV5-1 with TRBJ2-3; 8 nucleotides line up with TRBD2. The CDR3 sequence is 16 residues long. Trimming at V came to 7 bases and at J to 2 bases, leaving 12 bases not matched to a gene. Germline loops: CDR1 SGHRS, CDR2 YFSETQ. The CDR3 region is CASQFNSGGNTDTQYF. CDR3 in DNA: TGCGCCAGCCAATTTAACAGCGGGGGCAACACAGATACGCAGTATTTT.

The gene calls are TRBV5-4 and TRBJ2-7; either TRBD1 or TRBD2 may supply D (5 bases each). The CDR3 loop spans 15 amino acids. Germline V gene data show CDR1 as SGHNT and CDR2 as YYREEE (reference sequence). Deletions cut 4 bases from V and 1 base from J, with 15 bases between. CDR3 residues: CASSPSRGASYEQYF. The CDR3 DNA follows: TGTGCCAGCAGCCCCTCACGGGGCGCTTCCTACGAGCAGTACTTC.

Written as DNA, the CDR3 is TGTGCCAGTACCCAGGGAGGTTTGATCTCCGGTGAAGCTTTCTTT. It encodes CASTQGGLISGEAFF. The chain recombines TRBV19 with TRBJ1-1, with D possibly matching TRBD1 (5 bases). With 7 bases removed from V and 7 bases from J, the gap between germline ends came to 22 bases. This CDR3 has 15 amino acids. Germline CDR1 and CDR2: LNHDA and SQIVND (reference sequence). Full variable domain (rest looked up from reference TRBV19 and TRBJ1-1): DGGITQSPKYLFRKEGQNVTLSCEQNLNHDAMYWYRQDPGQGLRLIYYSQIVNDFQKGDIAEGYSVSREKKESFPLTVTSAQKNPTAFYLCASTQGGLISGEAFFGQGTRLTVV.

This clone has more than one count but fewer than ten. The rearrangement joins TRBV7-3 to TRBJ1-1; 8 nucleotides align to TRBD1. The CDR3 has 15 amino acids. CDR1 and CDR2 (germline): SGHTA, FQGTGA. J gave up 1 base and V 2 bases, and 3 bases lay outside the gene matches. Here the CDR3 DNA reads TGTGCCAGCAGCTTATGGGGACAGGAGAACACTGAAGCTTTCTTT. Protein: CASSLWGQENTEAFF.

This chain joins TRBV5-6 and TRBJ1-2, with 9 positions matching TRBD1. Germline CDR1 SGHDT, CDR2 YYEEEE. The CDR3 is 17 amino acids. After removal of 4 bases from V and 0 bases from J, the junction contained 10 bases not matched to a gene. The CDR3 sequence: CASSGTGGAGANYGYTF. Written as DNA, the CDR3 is TGTGCCAGCAGCGGAACAGGGGGCGCAGGTGCTAACTATGGCTACACCTTC.

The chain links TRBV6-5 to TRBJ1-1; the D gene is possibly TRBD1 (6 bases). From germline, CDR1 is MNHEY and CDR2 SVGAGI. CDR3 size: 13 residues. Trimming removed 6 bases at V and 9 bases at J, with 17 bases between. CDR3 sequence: CASSQGTSNKAFF. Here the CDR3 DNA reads TGTGCCAGCAGCCAGGGGACTTCAAATAAAGCTTTCTTT.